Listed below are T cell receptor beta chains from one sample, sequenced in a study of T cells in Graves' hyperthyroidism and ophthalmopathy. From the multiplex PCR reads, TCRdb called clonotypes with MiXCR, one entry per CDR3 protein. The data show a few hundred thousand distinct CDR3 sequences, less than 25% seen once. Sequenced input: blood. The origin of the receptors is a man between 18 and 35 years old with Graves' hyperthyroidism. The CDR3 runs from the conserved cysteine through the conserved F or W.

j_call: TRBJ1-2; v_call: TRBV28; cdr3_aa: CASSLRQDYGYTF
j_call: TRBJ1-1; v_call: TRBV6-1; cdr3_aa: CASSVKRGTEAFF
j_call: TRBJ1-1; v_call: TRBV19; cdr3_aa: CASSRGTATEAFF
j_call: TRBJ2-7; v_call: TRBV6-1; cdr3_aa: CASSAKSPGQGGEQYF
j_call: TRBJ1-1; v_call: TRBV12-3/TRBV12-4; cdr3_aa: CASTRLGGVTEAFF
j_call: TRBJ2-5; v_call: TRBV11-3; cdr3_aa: CASSWETGTPETQYF
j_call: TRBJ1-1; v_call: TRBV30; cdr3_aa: CAYSGGRQAFF
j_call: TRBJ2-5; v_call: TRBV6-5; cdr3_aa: CASSTQGGETQYF
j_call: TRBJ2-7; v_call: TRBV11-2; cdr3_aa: CASSRGGSSYEQYF
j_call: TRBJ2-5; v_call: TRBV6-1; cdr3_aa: CASSDRVQETQYF
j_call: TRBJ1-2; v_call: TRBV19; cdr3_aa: CASSVTGEYGYTF
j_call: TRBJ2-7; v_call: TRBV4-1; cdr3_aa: CASSQEYVGMAYEQYF
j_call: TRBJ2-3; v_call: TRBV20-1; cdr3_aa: CSASLHGTDTQYF
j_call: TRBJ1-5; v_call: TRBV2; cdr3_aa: CASSTTGPYSNQPQHF
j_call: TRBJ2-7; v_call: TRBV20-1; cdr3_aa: CSARDGGSEYEQYF
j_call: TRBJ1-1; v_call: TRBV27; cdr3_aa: CASRQQGARTEAFF
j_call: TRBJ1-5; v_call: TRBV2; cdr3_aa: CASTKNQRGTQPQHF
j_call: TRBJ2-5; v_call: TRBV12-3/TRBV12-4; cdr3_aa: CASSSPRAQETQYF
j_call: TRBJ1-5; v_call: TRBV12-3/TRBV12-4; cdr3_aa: CASSLSPIGSKPQHF
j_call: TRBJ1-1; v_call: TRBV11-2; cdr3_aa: CASSLDPGIMNTEAFF
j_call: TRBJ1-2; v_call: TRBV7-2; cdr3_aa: CASSLPPGTAYGYTF
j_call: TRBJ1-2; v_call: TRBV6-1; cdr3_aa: CASSRRTGGRSGYTF
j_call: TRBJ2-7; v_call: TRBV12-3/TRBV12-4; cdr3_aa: CASSSNGEYEQYF
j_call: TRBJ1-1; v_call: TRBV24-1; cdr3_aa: CATSKGAGTEAFF
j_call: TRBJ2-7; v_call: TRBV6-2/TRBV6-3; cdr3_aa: CASSLGLAGGFPAYEQYF